The 16 T cell receptor beta chains presented below share a single source sample, sequenced in a study of OX40 agonist ivuxolimab in advanced cancers. Here immunoSEQ multiplex PCR was the method, and the copy in TCRdb shows in-frame clones only, minus some. The sample carries 100,000 or so clones, more than 85% recorded once. This specimen was CD4+ or CD8+ T cells sorted from blood, taken in a trial of the OX40 agonist ivuxolimab. Every receptor here comes from an adult with an advanced solid tumor such as melanoma, head and neck, liver or kidney cancer.

This rearrangement joins TRBV6-1 to TRBJ2-1; 8 bases match TRBD1. Germline V gene sequence: CDR1 MNHNS, CDR2 SASEGT. The CDR3 has 13 amino acids. J lost 9 bases, V lost 6 bases, and 7 bases had no gene match. CDR3 sequence: CASRARGRVEQFF. The CDR3 DNA reads as TGTGCCAGCAGGGCCAGGGGGCGCGTTGAGCAGTTCTTC.

The V and J genes are TRBV29-1 and TRBJ2-3; TRBD1 is a possible D gene (6 bases). Trimming left V 5 bases short and J 1 base short, with 13 bases between. CDR1 SQVTM and CDR2 ANQGSEA come from the germline V gene. The CDR3 runs to 14 residues. For the CDR3, the DNA is TGCAGCGTTCGCAGGGGAGTCGGCACAGATACGCAGTATTTT. Translation gives CSVRRGVGTDTQYF.

The rearrangement joins TRBV5-4 to TRBJ2-1; weak D call: TRBD2 (6 bases). The length of the CDR3 is 19 residues. Germline V CDR1 and CDR2: SGHNT, YYREEE (reference sequence). Trimming removed 3 bases from V and 8 bases from J, with 30 bases in between. CDR3 DNA: TGTGCCAGCAGCTCTAGCCGCGGGACCCAGAAAAGGGCAATCTATGAGCAGTTCTTC. It translates to CASSSSRGTQKRAIYEQFF.

The V gene is TRBV11-2, the J gene TRBJ1-1, with D maybe TRBD1 (5 bases). The CDR3 spans 15 residues. The germline gives CDR1 SGHAT, CDR2 FQNNGV. V was cut by 5 bases and J by 0 bases, with 13 bases left in between. The CDR3, as DNA: TGTGCCAGCAGCCCCCCGGGACGGTTGAACACTGAAGCTTTCTTT. Translation gives CASSPPGRLNTEAFF.

The chain couples TRBV27 to TRBJ2-7, with 8 bases lining up with TRBD1. V dropped 3 bases and J dropped 3; count of bases not matched to a gene: 7. The CDR3 covers 15 residues. Germline V gene lookup returns CDR1 MNHEY and CDR2 SMNVEV (reference sequence). The CDR3 loop reads CASSFPPGQGYEQYF. The CDR3 region has the DNA TGTGCCAGCAGTTTCCCTCCCGGACAGGGCTACGAGCAGTACTTC.

The chain joins TRBV7-2 to TRBJ1-1, with D unresolved. The CDR3 has 13 residues. Germline lookup yields CDR1 SGHTA and CDR2 FQGNSA. V gave up 3 bases and J gave up 0 bases, with 5 bases separating them. The CDR3: CASSLALNTEAFF. As DNA, the CDR3 is TGTGCCAGCAGCTTGGCGCTGAACACTGAAGCTTTCTTT.

The V call is TRBV5-1, the J call TRBJ2-3; 8 bases are a match to TRBD1. The V gene's germline CDR1 is SGHRS and CDR2 YFSETQ. The CDR3 sequence is 16 residues long. Losses at the gene ends were 7 bases for V and 1 base for J; bases not matched to a gene: 11. The CDR3 here is CASVNGGRGRTDTQYF. As DNA, the CDR3 is TGCGCCAGCGTCAACGGGGGCAGGGGGCGCACAGATACGCAGTATTTT.

The chain uses TRBV28 and TRBJ2-1, with a tentative D call TRBD1 (5 bases). The CDR3 is 16 amino acids. V was pared by 4 bases and J by 0 bases, with 13 bases between. CDR1 is MDHEN and CDR2 is SYDVKM in the germline V gene. The CDR3 region has the DNA TGTGCCAGCAGTTCCTTAAGGGGAAGCTCCTACAATGAGCAGTTCTTC. This codes for CASSSLRGSSYNEQFF.

The chain recombines TRBV5-1 with TRBJ2-2; D call uncertain. Germline loops: CDR1 SGHRS, CDR2 YFSETQ. There are 14 residues in the CDR3. The V end was cut by 4 bases, the J end by 6 bases, with 13 bases between. CDR3 sequence: CASSPLFGSGELFF. The CDR3 nucleotides read TGCGCCAGCAGCCCGCTCTTCGGGTCCGGGGAGCTGTTTTTT.

The chain joins TRBV19 to TRBJ2-2, with a possible D match to TRBD2 (5 bases). The CDR3 is 15 amino acids. V lost 7 bases to trimming and J lost 4 bases, with 16 bases between them. CDR1 and CDR2 from the germline V gene are LNHDA and SQIVND (reference sequence). CDR3 DNA: TGTGCCAGTACCTTGGACTGGACCATCACCGGGGAGCTGTTTTTT. Translation: CASTLDWTITGELFF.

This chain uses TRBV7-2 with TRBJ2-5; perhaps D is TRBD1 or TRBD2 (5 bases each). The ends were cut back, 5 bases at V and 3 bases at J, with 19 bases in the middle. Germline-derived CDR1 and CDR2 are SGHTA and FQGNSA. The CDR3 totals 16 residues. The CDR3 here is CASSPLGAGIKETQYF. The CDR3 DNA reads as TGTGCCAGCAGCCCCCTCGGGGCAGGGATTAAAGAGACCCAGTACTTC.

This chain connects TRBV7-2 to TRBJ2-3; TRBD1 is a possible D gene (6 bases). CDR3 length: 15 residues. Deletions cut 7 bases from V and 1 base from J, with 15 bases between. The germline V gene encodes CDR1 SGHTA and CDR2 FQGNSA. This CDR3 reads CASNEQTGRTDTQYF. The CDR3 region has the DNA TGTGCCAGCAACGAACAGACAGGCCGCACAGATACGCAGTATTTT.

The chain is built from TRBV6-6 and TRBJ2-7, with 12 bases fitting TRBD2. Looked up from germline, CDR1 is MNHNY and CDR2 is SVGAGI (reference sequence). The trim removed 6 bases at V and 7 bases at J, leaving 13 bases unmatched. The CDR3 spans 16 residues. The CDR3 DNA follows: TGTGCCAGCAGAAGAAGGACTAGCGGGACACCCTCTGAGCAGTACTTC. This codes for CASRRRTSGTPSEQYF.

This clone is a singleton in its sample. The rearrangement links TRBV7-6 to TRBJ2-3; no clear D gene. CDR3 length: 12 residues. Germline CDR1 is SGHVS and CDR2 is FNYEAQ. Deletions cut 1 base from V and 5 bases from J, with 4 bases between. CDR3 protein: CASSLVGDTQYF. The CDR3 nucleotides read TGTGCCAGCAGCTTAGTGGGAGATACGCAGTATTTT. Based on the CDR3 plus reference TRBV7-6 and TRBJ2-3, the full variable domain is GAGVSQSPRYKVTKRGQDVALRCDPISGHVSLYWYRQALGQGPEFLTYFNYEAQQDKSGLPNDRFSAERPEGSISTLTIQRTEQRDSAMYRCASSLVGDTQYFGPGTRLTVL.

The chain links TRBV7-9 to TRBJ1-2, with D possibly being TRBD1 (5 bases). The CDR3 length is 14 residues. The V gene lost 2 bases and the J gene lost 7 bases, with 14 bases spanning the gap. CDR1 is SEHNR, CDR2 FQNEAQ, per germline (reference sequence). In DNA, the CDR3 is TGTGCCAGCAGCTTACGGGGGGTTCAAAGTGGCTACACCTTC. This translates into CASSLRGVQSGYTF.

The CDR3 bases are TGTGCCAGCAGCCAAGAGTGGGACCTCACAGATACGCAGTATTTT. Encoded protein: CASSQEWDLTDTQYF. The chain carries TRBV4-2 and TRBJ2-3; D possibly matches TRBD1 or TRBD2 (5 bases each). The V gene lost 0 bases and the J gene lost 2 bases, with 9 bases spanning the gap. There are 15 residues in the CDR3. Germline assignment: CDR1 LGHNA and CDR2 YNFKEQ.